This T cell receptor (beta chain) was identified during a study of T cell changes during pregnancy in multiple sclerosis. The length of the CDR3 is 13 residues. V gave up 6 bases and J gave up 6 bases; unmatched junction bases: 6. The germline CDR1 and CDR2 sequences are MNHNS and SASEGT. Method: immunoSEQ multiplex PCR; TCRdb's copy keeps in-frame clones and lacks some. This table holds fewer than 40,000 clones, about nine tenths found once. Material: CD4+ T cells from peripheral blood mononuclear cells, obtained in the second trimester of pregnancy. The TCR comes from a female donor in good health, enrolled as a control in a pregnancy study. The rearrangement joins TRBV6-1 to TRBJ2-7; TRBD2 aligns across 9 bases. The CDR3 sequence: CASRHSGRLEQYF. CDR3 nucleotide sequence: TGTGCCAGCAGGCACAGCGGGAGGCTCGAGCAGTACTTC.